This passage covers 24 T cell receptor beta chains from one sample sequenced in a study of blood T cell repertoires in COVID-19. Clones were read by immunoSEQ multiplex PCR, and TCRdb kept only the in-frame ones, dropping some. The table records over 350,000 clones, 85% to 90% of them present only once. The sequenced sample was PBMCs or T cells enriched from blood (not recorded which). The receptor set was obtained from a woman aged 18-35 years who had recovered from COVID-19.

V and J are TRBV19 and TRBJ1-5; D is undetermined. Germline V lookup: CDR1 LNHDA, CDR2 SQIVND (reference sequence). Trimming took off 7 bases at V and 0 bases at J, with 28 bases between the two ends. There are 20 residues in the CDR3. The chain's CDR3 is CASTADPARVQLGSNQPQHF. The CDR3 nucleotides are TGTGCCAGTACCGCCGATCCTGCGCGGGTTCAATTGGGTAGCAATCAGCCCCAGCATTTT.

The chain couples TRBV7-9 to TRBJ1-4, with D perhaps TRBD1 (5 bases). The CDR3 has 15 residues. V lost 1 base, J lost 8 bases, and 14 bases lay in between. CDR1 and CDR2 (germline): SEHNR, FQNEAQ (reference sequence). The CDR3 DNA is TGTGCCAGCAGCTTAGGGTCAGGGATCGAAGAAAAACTGTTTTTT. This translates into CASSLGSGIEEKLFF.

V is TRBV5-1 and J is TRBJ2-2, with D hard to call. The V gene lost 4 bases and the J gene lost 6 bases, with 10 bases spanning the gap. The germline V gene has CDR1 SGHRS and CDR2 YFSETQ. The CDR3 sequence is 13 residues long. The CDR3 DNA follows: TGCGCCAGCAGCCCGCCCGGTTCCGGGGAGCTGTTTTTT. This translates into CASSPPGSGELFF.

The rearrangement joins TRBV27 to TRBJ1-1; TRBD1 might be the D (5 bases). Deletions cut 6 bases from V and 13 bases from J, with 21 bases between. Germline V CDR1 and CDR2: MNHEY, SMNVEV (reference sequence). The CDR3 contains 13 residues. CDR3 amino acids: CASSTGTQSTGFF. In DNA, the CDR3 is TGTGCCAGCAGCACCGGGACTCAATCTACAGGTTTCTTT.

This clone turned up a few times. V and J are TRBV18 and TRBJ1-4; D unclear. The CDR3 is made up of 16 amino acids. Per germline, CDR1 KGHSH and CDR2 LQKENI. V dropped 3 bases and J dropped 0 bases, with 11 bases sitting between them. CDR3 sequence reads: CASSPLTHATNEKLFF. CDR3 coding DNA: TGTGCCAGCTCACCCCTCACTCATGCAACTAATGAAAAACTGTTTTTT.

The V call is TRBV2, the J call TRBJ2-4; D is perhaps TRBD2 (7 bases). The V and J ends lost 2 bases and 9 bases respectively, with 14 bases between them. Germline CDR1 is SNHLY and CDR2 is FYNNEI. This CDR3 spans 14 amino acids. The CDR3 DNA reads TGTGCCAGCAGTGAAAGGGACCGGGGGGCCATTCAGTACTTC. It is translated as CASSERDRGAIQYF.

The V and J genes are TRBV5-1 and TRBJ1-1; TRBD1 agrees at 10 bases. The germline gives CDR1 SGHRS, CDR2 YFSETQ. Losses at the gene ends were 4 bases for V and 3 bases for J; bases not matched to a gene: 18. CDR3 length: 19 residues. CDR3 DNA: TGCGCCAGCAGCCCAACCAGGAAGGACAGGGGGATTTATCACACTGAAGCTTTCTTT. Translating it yields CASSPTRKDRGIYHTEAFF.

This chain connects TRBV7-9 to TRBJ2-1; a possible D gene is TRBD1 (5 bases). Germline V lookup: CDR1 SEHNR, CDR2 FQNEAQ (reference sequence). The germline V and J ends were trimmed by 4 bases and 1 base, with 14 bases remaining between them. This CDR3 spans 16 amino acids. CDR3 region: CASSWVTVLSYNEQFF. DNA of the CDR3: TGTGCCAGCAGCTGGGTGACAGTTTTATCCTACAATGAGCAGTTCTTC.

The rearrangement links TRBV7-2 to TRBJ2-1, with 9 bases aligning to TRBD1. From germline, CDR1 is SGHTA and CDR2 FQGNSA. The CDR3 runs to 13 residues. Trimming at V came to 6 bases and at J to 9 bases, leaving 6 bases not matched to a gene. CDR3: CASRPTGGSEQFF. CDR3 DNA sequence: TGTGCCAGCAGGCCCACAGGGGGCAGTGAGCAGTTCTTC.

This clone was recorded a few times. At the DNA level, this CDR3 is encoded by other sequences in the same sample as well. The chain carries TRBV6-5 and TRBJ2-5; D not certain. V was cut by 6 bases and J by 5 bases, with 7 bases left in between. The CDR3 has 11 residues. Germline V gives CDR1 MNHEY, CDR2 SVGAGI. CDR3 protein: CASSTRETQYF. DNA of the CDR3: TGTGCCAGCAGCACTCGTGAGACCCAGTACTTC.

This rearrangement joins TRBV11-2 to TRBJ1-2; 7 positions match TRBD1. There are 15 residues in the CDR3. Germline V CDR1 and CDR2: SGHAT, FQNNGV. The V gene end was trimmed by 1 base and the J gene end by 4 bases; junction bases not matched to a gene: 6. Written as DNA, the CDR3 is TGTGCCAGCAGCTTAGTGGGACAGCCTTTCTATGGCTACACCTTC. Translating it yields CASSLVGQPFYGYTF.

The gene calls are TRBV11-2 and TRBJ2-7; 8 bases are shared with TRBD2. Trimming cost V 0 bases and J 2 bases; bases outside gene matches: 3. Germline V CDR1 and CDR2: SGHAT, FQNNGV. This CDR3 region has 15 residues. The CDR3 protein is CASSLEAGEPYEQYF. The CDR3 DNA sequence: TGTGCCAGCAGCTTAGAAGCGGGGGAGCCCTACGAGCAGTACTTC.

The chain links TRBV7-5 to TRBJ2-7; the tabulated D call, TRBD1, remains unverified against the DNA. TRBV7-5 is a documented pseudogene. This CDR3 is built from 14 residues. The CDR3 DNA sequence: TGTGCCAGAACGCCTGGTTGGGGCAGGAACGAGCAGTACTTC. Its protein is CARTPGWGRNEQYF.

This chain connects TRBV3-1 (or the pseudogene TRBV3-2) to TRBJ1-2; D unresolved. This CDR3 is 12 amino acids long. The germline V and J ends were trimmed by 4 bases and 8 bases, with 11 bases remaining between them. CDR1 is LGHDT, CDR2 YNNKEL, per germline (reference sequence). This CDR3 reads CASSLPRGGYTF. CDR3 bases: TGTGCCAGCAGCCTGCCCCGAGGAGGCTACACCTTC.

The chain carries TRBV6-2 or TRBV6-3 and TRBJ2-1, with TRBD1 matching over 8 bases. CDR1 is MNHEY, CDR2 SVGEGT, per germline. The CDR3 length is 17 residues. J gave up 1 base and V 6 bases, and 11 bases lay outside the gene matches. CDR3 residues: CASSLSGQGRSYNEQFF. The CDR3, as DNA: TGTGCCAGCAGCCTCTCCGGACAGGGAAGATCCTACAATGAGCAGTTCTTC.

This chain uses TRBV5-6 with TRBJ2-1; 10 positions match TRBD2. The germline CDR1 and CDR2 sequences are SGHDT and YYEEEE. CDR3 length: 13 amino acids. Germline trimming cut 2 bases from V and 9 bases from J; bases unmatched to any gene: 2. The CDR3 is CASSLLAGSEQFF. The DNA of the CDR3 is TGTGCCAGCAGCTTACTAGCGGGGTCTGAGCAGTTCTTC.

This rearrangement joins TRBV10-3 to TRBJ1-2; the D gene is possibly TRBD1 (5 bases). V lost 3 bases, J lost 4 bases, and 9 bases lay in between. The CDR3 is 13 residues long. Per the germline V gene, CDR1 is ENHRY and CDR2 is SYGVKD. CDR3 sequence reads: CAISDGRAYGYTF. The CDR3 DNA reads TGTGCCATCAGTGACGGCAGGGCCTATGGCTACACCTTC.

This clone showed up just once. The CDR3 here is CASSQVDGYGYTF. The CDR3 DNA reads TGCGCCAGCAGCCAAGTTGACGGGTATGGCTACACCTTC. The V and J genes are TRBV4-3 and TRBJ1-2; D remains unclear. The V and J ends lost 1 base and 5 bases respectively, with 8 bases between them. The CDR3 covers 13 residues. Germline CDR1 and CDR2: LGHNA and YSLEER.

This clone has only one observation. The chain carries TRBV9 and TRBJ1-2; TRBD1 is a possible D gene (5 bases). Germline V gives CDR1 SGDLS, CDR2 YYNGEE. This CDR3 has 17 amino acids. The V end lost 3 bases, the J end lost 0 bases, and 18 bases lay between the germline ends. The CDR3 here is CASSARRGPDANYGYTF. The DNA for the CDR3 is TGTGCCAGCAGCGCGAGGCGGGGCCCGGACGCTAACTATGGCTACACCTTC.

Here the CDR3 DNA reads TGTGCCAGCAGTGGGGACACCGGTTATCAGCCCCAGCATTTT. Translating gives CASSGDTGYQPQHF. J is TRBJ1-5 and V is TRBV2; D may be TRBD1 (6 bases). CDR3 length: 14 residues. CDR1 is SNHLY, CDR2 FYNNEI, per germline. Trimming removed 4 bases at V and 5 bases at J, with 12 bases between.

A few counts support this clone. The rearrangement uses TRBV14 and TRBJ1-2; possibly TRBD1 for D (5 bases). CDR3 length equals 15 residues. The ends were cut back, 0 bases at V and 4 bases at J, with 12 bases in the middle. CDR1 is SGHDN and CDR2 is FVKESK in the germline V gene. The CDR3 spells CASSQDQGKGYGYTF. The CDR3 bases are TGTGCCAGCAGCCAAGACCAGGGAAAGGGCTATGGCTACACCTTC.

The chain uses TRBV6-2 or TRBV6-3 and TRBJ1-1; D is possibly TRBD1 (5 bases). CDR3 length equals 15 residues. Germline V gives CDR1 MNHEY, CDR2 SVGEGT. The V and J ends lost 5 bases and 2 bases respectively, with 15 bases between them. The DNA of the CDR3 is TGTGCCAGCAGTGAGATGACAGAGTTTAACACTGAAGCTTTCTTT. Its protein is CASSEMTEFNTEAFF.

The chain carries TRBV7-8 and TRBJ2-5, with 8 bases fitting TRBD2. Germline CDR1 is SGHVS and CDR2 is FQNEAQ. After removal of 5 bases from V and 7 bases from J, the junction contained 9 bases not matched to a gene. The CDR3 length is 14 residues. CDR3 sequence reads: CASSIPTSETTQYF. For the CDR3, the DNA is TGTGCCAGCAGCATTCCGACTAGCGAAACGACCCAGTACTTC.

This clone was picked up a small number of times. The V gene is TRBV5-1, the J gene TRBJ1-1; 7 positions match TRBD1. Per the germline V gene, CDR1 is SGHRS and CDR2 is YFSETQ. This CDR3 is 15 amino acids long. J was trimmed by 0 bases and V by 4 bases; bases with no gene match: 6. CDR3 in amino acids: CASSAGGQMNTEAFF. CDR3 coding DNA: TGCGCCAGCAGCGCGGGGGGACAGATGAACACTGAAGCTTTCTTT. The full variable domain, with the rest looked up from reference TRBV5-1 and TRBJ1-1, is KAGVTQTPRYLIKTRGQQVTLSCSPISGHRSVSWYQQTPGQGLQFLFEYFSETQRNKGNFPGRFSGRQFSNSRSEMNVSTLELGDSALYLCASSAGGQMNTEAFFGQGTRLTVV.